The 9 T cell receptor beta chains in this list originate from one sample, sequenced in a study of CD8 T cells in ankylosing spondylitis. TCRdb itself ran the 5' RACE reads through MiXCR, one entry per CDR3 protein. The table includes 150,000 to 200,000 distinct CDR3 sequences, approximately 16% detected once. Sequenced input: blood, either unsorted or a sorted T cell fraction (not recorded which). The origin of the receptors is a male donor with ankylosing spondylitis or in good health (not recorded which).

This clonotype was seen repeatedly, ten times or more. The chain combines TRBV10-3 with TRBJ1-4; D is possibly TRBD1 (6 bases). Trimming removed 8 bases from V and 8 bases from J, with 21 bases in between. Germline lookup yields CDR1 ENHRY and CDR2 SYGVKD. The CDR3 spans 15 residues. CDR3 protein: CAIGDRIQEGEKLFF. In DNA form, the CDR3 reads TGTGCCATCGGCGACAGGATCCAAGAGGGAGAAAAACTGTTTTTT.

CDR3 bases: TGCGCCAGCAGCTTGGCCACCTTCGGAGGAAACACCATATATTTT. Amino acids: CASSLATFGGNTIYF. The chain combines TRBV5-1 with TRBJ1-3; D unresolved. The CDR3 runs 15 residues. Germline CDR1 SGHRS, CDR2 YFSETQ. V was cut by 0 bases and J by 4 bases, with 11 bases left in between.

CDR3 residues: CSVLDRPKDIQYF. CDR3 sequence (DNA): TGCAGCGTCCTCGACAGACCAAAGGACATTCAGTACTTC. The J gene is TRBJ2-4, the V gene TRBV29-1; maybe TRBD1 (5 bases). Germline lookup yields CDR1 SQVTM and CDR2 ANQGSEA. V dropped 6 bases and J dropped 8 bases, with 17 bases sitting between them. The CDR3 totals 13 residues. The entire variable domain, with the rest obtained from reference TRBV29-1 and TRBJ2-4, is as follows: SAVISQKPSRDICQRGTSLTIQCQVDSQVTMMFWYRQQPGQSLTLIATANQGSEATYESGFVIDKFPISRPNLTFSTLTVSNMSPEDSSIYLCSVLDRPKDIQYFGAGTRLSVL.

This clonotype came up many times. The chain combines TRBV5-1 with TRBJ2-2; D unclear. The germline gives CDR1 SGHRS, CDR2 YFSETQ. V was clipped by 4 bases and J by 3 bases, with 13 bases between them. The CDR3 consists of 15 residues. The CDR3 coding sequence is TGCGCCAGCAGCCCCCGCAGGTCCTACACCGGGGAGCTGTTTTTT. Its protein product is CASSPRRSYTGELFF.

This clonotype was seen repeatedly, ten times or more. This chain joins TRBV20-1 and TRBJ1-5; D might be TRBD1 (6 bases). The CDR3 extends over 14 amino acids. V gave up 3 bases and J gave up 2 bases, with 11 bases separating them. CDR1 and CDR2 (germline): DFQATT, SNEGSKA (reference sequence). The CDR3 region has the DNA TGCAGTGCTAGGTCCTCAGGGGGCAATCAGCCCCAGCATTTT. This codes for CSARSSGGNQPQHF.

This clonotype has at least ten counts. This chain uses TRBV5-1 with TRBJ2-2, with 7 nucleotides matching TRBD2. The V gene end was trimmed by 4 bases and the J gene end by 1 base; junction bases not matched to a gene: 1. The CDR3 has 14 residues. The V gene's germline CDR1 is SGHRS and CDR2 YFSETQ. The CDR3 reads CASSPSGNTGELFF. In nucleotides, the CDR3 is TGCGCCAGCAGCCCTAGCGGGAACACCGGGGAGCTGTTTTTT.

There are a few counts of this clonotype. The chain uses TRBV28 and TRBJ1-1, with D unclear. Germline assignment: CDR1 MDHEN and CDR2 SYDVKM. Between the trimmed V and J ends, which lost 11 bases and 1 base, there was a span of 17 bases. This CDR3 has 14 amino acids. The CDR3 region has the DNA TGTGCCCAAATCACGGTGCGGGGGAACACTGAAGCTTTCTTT. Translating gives CAQITVRGNTEAFF.

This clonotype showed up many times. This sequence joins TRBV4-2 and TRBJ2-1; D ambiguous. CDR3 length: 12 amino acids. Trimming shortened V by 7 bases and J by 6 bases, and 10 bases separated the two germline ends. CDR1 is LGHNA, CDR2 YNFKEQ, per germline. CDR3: CASTKDPNEQFF. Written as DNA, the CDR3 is TGTGCCAGCACCAAAGACCCCAATGAGCAGTTCTTC.

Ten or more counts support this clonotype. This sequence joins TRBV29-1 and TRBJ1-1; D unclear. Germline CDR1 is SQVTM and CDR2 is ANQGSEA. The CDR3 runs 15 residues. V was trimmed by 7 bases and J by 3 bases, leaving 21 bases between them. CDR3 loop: CSAGGQAGGYTEAFF. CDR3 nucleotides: TGCAGCGCAGGAGGGCAGGCTGGCGGGTACACTGAAGCTTTCTTT.